This T cell receptor beta chain was identified during a study of CD8+CD57+ T cells in acquired aplastic anemia. Overall study: Sorted CD4+ and CD8+ cells gave an average of about 3.4 ug of DNA.

The germline V gene encodes CDR1 SNHLY and CDR2 FYNNEI. CDR3 size: 14 residues. V lost 8 bases to trimming and J lost 1 base; unmatched junction nucleotides: 7. This clonotype was picked up many times. Patients who underwent sequencing had shown CD8+CD57+ cell expansion by flow cytometry. Profiling that covered TCR beta VDJ and CDR3 relied on genomic DNA as its template. TCRdb processed the reads anew with MiXCR; each CDR3 protein has one entry. The sample includes more than 200,000 distinct CDR3 sequences, under 50% seen only once; the top ten take 20%. This chain uses TRBV2 with TRBJ2-7, with 8 bases fitting TRBD1. The source material was sorted CD4+, CD8+, or CD8+CD57+ T cells (not recorded which) from PBMCs. The receptor was derived from a human donor with aplastic anemia. CDR3 region: CASCARQGSYEQYF. The CDR3 coding sequence is TGTGCCAGCTGTGCGAGACAGGGGTCCTACGAGCAGTACTTC.